This TCR beta chain was found in a study of blood T cell repertoires in COVID-19. Overall study context: The origin of the acute and convalescent COVID-19 samples was the United States, Italy and Spain.

Sequencing used immunoSEQ multiplex PCR; TCRdb keeps in-frame clones, though not all of them. The sample yields 250,000 to 300,000 clones, 85% to 90% seen once. The CDR3 contains 11 residues. V was cut by 8 bases and J by 5 bases, with 9 bases left in between. The germline CDR1 and CDR2 sequences are SNHLY and FYNNEI. The origin of this receptor is a woman aged 55-69 years in a cohort exposed to, infected with or recovered from COVID-19 (not recorded which). Sequenced sample: PBMCs or T cells enriched from blood (not recorded which). This chain joins TRBV2 and TRBJ2-5, with D uncertain. The DNA of the CDR3 is TGTGCCAGCCGAACAACGGAGACCCAGTACTTC. Translating gives CASRTTETQYF.